The sample holds a few counts of the clone carrying this TCR beta chain. The sample belongs to a study of blood T cell repertoires in COVID-19. Study members were between about 18 and 95 years old and lived in 20 to 30 US regions. Recovered participants had two consecutive negative NP/OP PCR tests, healthcare professional clearance, or symptom resolution. Authors' data handling: From reference gene primer amplification, estimates of nucleated cell counts were derived. Sequencing used immunoSEQ multiplex PCR; TCRdb keeps in-frame clones, though not all of them. V, J and clone size are those of that table, while D and trimming were read from the DNA. The data contain approximately 440,000 clones, about 90% of them singletons. Sequenced material: PBMCs or T cells enriched from blood (not recorded which). The receptor comes from a woman younger than 35 who had recovered from COVID-19.

This CDR3 is CASQSGGEVSYGYTF. The CDR3, as DNA: TGCGCCAGCCAATCCGGGGGGGAGGTTTCGTATGGCTACACCTTC. The chain carries TRBV5-1 and TRBJ1-2; weak D call: TRBD1 (5 bases). The germline CDR1 and CDR2 sequences are SGHRS and YFSETQ. Trimming pared 7 bases from V and 5 bases from J, leaving 21 bases between. The CDR3 runs 15 residues.